These 7 T cell receptor beta chains were all obtained from the same sample, sequenced in a study of T cell changes during pregnancy in multiple sclerosis. Libraries were prepared by immunoSEQ multiplex PCR; TCRdb keeps only in-frame clonotypes and omits some of them. The table has approximately 90,000 clones, around 94% seen once. The sequences come from peripheral blood, collected after pregnancy. These receptors were obtained from a female donor with multiple sclerosis, enrolled in a pregnancy study.

J is TRBJ1-1 and V is TRBV19; 7 bases match TRBD1. V was clipped by 1 base and J by 2 bases; unmatched bases: 13. Germline lookup yields CDR1 LNHDA and CDR2 SQIVND (reference sequence). The CDR3 runs to 18 residues. Written as DNA, the CDR3 is TGTGCCAGTAGTATAGGTTTGGGGACAGCGGCATCAAACACTGAAGCTTTCTTT. Its translation: CASSIGLGTAASNTEAFF.

This clone has just one count. The rearrangement joins TRBV5-4 to TRBJ2-1; D may be TRBD2 (6 bases). V was pared by 3 bases and J by 4 bases, with 20 bases between. The CDR3 runs to 17 residues. The V gene's germline CDR1 is SGHNT and CDR2 YYREEE (reference sequence). The CDR3 is CASSSLVAGKGYNEQFF. The CDR3 DNA sequence: TGTGCCAGCAGCTCCCTAGTCGCGGGAAAAGGTTACAATGAGCAGTTCTTC.

The chain carries TRBV2 and TRBJ2-7; D possibly corresponds to TRBD1 (6 bases). V was trimmed by 5 bases and J by 0 bases, leaving 8 bases between them. CDR1 SNHLY and CDR2 FYNNEI come from the germline V gene. The CDR3 is 13 amino acids. The CDR3 coding sequence is TGTGCCAGCAGTCCAGGGGACTCCTACGAGCAGTACTTC. It encodes CASSPGDSYEQYF.

This rearrangement joins TRBV7-2 to TRBJ2-7, with a possible D match to TRBD2 (6 bases). Trimming shortened V by 1 base and J by 5 bases, and 15 bases separated the two germline ends. The CDR3 has 15 residues. The germline V gene encodes CDR1 SGHTA and CDR2 FQGNSA. The CDR3, as DNA: TGTGCCAGCAGCTTAGGGGGACTCCTTATCAACGAGCAGTACTTC. Residues: CASSLGGLLINEQYF.

In its sample, this clone was seen a few times. The chain combines TRBV19 with TRBJ1-1, with TRBD1 identical over 7 bases. Germline CDR1 LNHDA, CDR2 SQIVND (reference sequence). V was pared by 4 bases and J by 0 bases, with 11 bases of the junction left unmatched. The CDR3 sequence is 17 residues long. This chain's CDR3 is CASSTPGTANVNTEAFF. DNA for the CDR3: TGTGCCAGTAGTACCCCCGGGACAGCGAACGTGAACACTGAAGCTTTCTTT.

V is TRBV5-1 and J is TRBJ2-7; 7 nucleotides agree with TRBD1. This CDR3 comprises 14 residues. Germline V gene sequence: CDR1 SGHRS, CDR2 YFSETQ. The V gene end was trimmed by 7 bases and the J gene end by 9 bases; junction bases not matched to a gene: 16. The CDR3 region has the DNA TGCGCCAGCTCGACAGGGACACCGAGGGTGGGGCAGTACTTC. Translated, it gives CASSTGTPRVGQYF. Full variable domain (remainder filled in from reference TRBV5-1 and TRBJ2-7): KAGVTQTPRYLIKTRGQQVTLSCSPISGHRSVSWYQQTPGQGLQFLFEYFSETQRNKGNFPGRFSGRQFSNSRSEMNVSTLELGDSALYLCASSTGTPRVGQYFGPGTRLTVT.

This sequence joins TRBV7-2 and TRBJ1-1; perhaps TRBD1 as D (5 bases). The germline V gene has CDR1 SGHTA and CDR2 FQGNSA. V was shortened by 5 bases and J by 5 bases, with 18 bases between the two germline ends. CDR3 length: 15 amino acids. In nucleotides, the CDR3 is TGTGCCAGCAGCCCCTTCGGGGGAGGGAGTACTGAAGCTTTCTTT. Its protein product is CASSPFGGGSTEAFF. Full variable domain (outside the CDR3, taken from reference TRBV7-2 and TRBJ1-1): GAGVSQSPSNKVTEKGKDVELRCDPISGHTALYWYRQSLGQGLEFLIYFQGNSAPDKSGLPSDRFSAERTGGSVSTLTIQRTQQEDSAVYLCASSPFGGGSTEAFFGQGTRLTVV.